This T cell receptor beta chain was sequenced in a study of T-cell memory formation after mild COVID-19. Study background: TCR clusters were mostly confined to one donor each.

A single record per CDR3 protein comes from TCRdb applying MiXCR to the 5' RACE reads. The table includes 280,000 or so distinct CDR3 sequences, roughly 17% detected once. Trimming shortened V by 0 bases and J by 1 base, and 10 bases separated the two germline ends. CDR1 is MNHEY, CDR2 SVGAGI, per germline. This CDR3 comprises 17 residues. The chain is built from TRBV6-5 and TRBJ1-6; D may be TRBD1 (6 bases). Sequencing was carried out using PBMCs or a T cell subset sorted from them (not recorded which). The clonotype comes from a man between 18 and 29 years old who had mild COVID-19 (a few samples of this study predate the infection). Cell type and time point are not known. For the CDR3, the DNA is TGTGCCAGCAGTTACTCGCGGCAGGGGTCCTATAATTCACCCCTCCACTTT. This translates into CASSYSRQGSYNSPLHF.